These 11 T cell receptor beta chains were sequenced from one sample in a study of cytomegalovirus exposure and HLA in healthy donors. The assay was immunoSEQ multiplex PCR, and TCRdb's table has in-frame clones only and misses some. The sample gives about 73,000 clones, 85% to 90% of which show up once; 3.8% is in the top ten. The sample taken for sequencing was PBMCs. The receptor set was obtained from a woman aged 18 to 35 in good health and CMV-seropositive.

This clone was seen only once. The V gene is TRBV4-2, the J gene TRBJ1-3; D unresolved. Trimming pared 1 base from V and 1 base from J, leaving 20 bases between. This CDR3 is 19 amino acids long. CDR1 LGHNA and CDR2 YNFKEQ come from the germline V gene. In DNA, the CDR3 is TGTGCCAGCAGCCAAGCCCTCTCCACTCCGGGTTCGTCTGGAAACACCATATATTTT. Amino acid sequence: CASSQALSTPGSSGNTIYF.

The rearrangement uses TRBV10-3 and TRBJ2-1, with no clear D. Per the germline V gene, CDR1 is ENHRY and CDR2 is SYGVKD. The CDR3 extends over 14 amino acids. V gave up 2 bases and J gave up 6 bases, with 11 bases separating them. The CDR3: CAISEPAAPNEQFF. CDR3 nucleotides: TGTGCCATCAGTGAGCCCGCTGCGCCCAATGAGCAGTTCTTC.

The chain is built from TRBV5-4 and TRBJ1-4; 7 bases align to TRBD1. V lost 3 bases and J lost 8; bases outside the gene matches: 10. CDR3 length: 15 residues. Germline V gives CDR1 SGHNT, CDR2 YYREEE (reference sequence). This CDR3 reads CASSSKDRVREKLFF. The CDR3 bases are TGTGCCAGCAGCTCGAAAGACAGGGTACGGGAAAAACTGTTTTTT.

J is TRBJ1-1 and V is TRBV5-5; D is ambiguous. The CDR3 runs to 11 residues. Germline-derived CDR1 and CDR2 are SGHKS and YYEKEE (reference sequence). Trimming pared 3 bases from V and 8 bases from J, leaving 8 bases between. CDR3 coding DNA: TGTGCCAGCAGCTGGTCAGGAGAAGCTTTCTTT. Protein sequence: CASSWSGEAFF.

The chain joins TRBV6-5 to TRBJ2-2, with unresolved D. The CDR3 length is 12 residues. Between the trimmed V and J ends, which lost 5 bases and 6 bases, there was a span of 7 bases. The germline V gene encodes CDR1 MNHEY and CDR2 SVGAGI. The CDR3 region is CASSPPAGELFF. CDR3 sequence (DNA): TGTGCCAGCAGTCCTCCCGCCGGGGAGCTGTTTTTT.

The chain recombines TRBV4-3 with TRBJ1-3; D is uncertain. Germline V CDR1 and CDR2: LGHNA, YSLEER. The ends were cut back, 2 bases at V and 0 bases at J, with 14 bases in the middle. The CDR3 has 17 residues. Here the CDR3 reads CASSQSRATFSGNTIYF. DNA for the CDR3: TGCGCCAGCAGCCAATCGAGGGCGACTTTCTCTGGAAACACCATATATTTT.

The V gene is TRBV4-1, the J gene TRBJ1-5, with 9 bases identical to TRBD1. The CDR3 contains 15 residues. The germline CDR1 and CDR2 sequences are MGHRA and YSYEKL. V was pared by 4 bases and J by 3 bases, with 4 bases of the junction left unmatched. The CDR3 bases are TGCGCCAGCAGCCGAACACAGGGGGCCAATCAGCCCCAGCATTTT. Its translation: CASSRTQGANQPQHF.

The J gene is TRBJ2-1, the V gene TRBV6-1, with 9 bases fitting TRBD1. V trimming: 3 bases; J trimming: 4 bases; junction bases outside the gene matches: 10. This CDR3 has 17 residues. Germline values: CDR1 MNHNS, CDR2 SASEGT. The CDR3 here is CASSEVRRQGGYNEQFF. In DNA, the CDR3 is TGTGCCAGCAGTGAGGTCCGTAGACAGGGGGGTTACAATGAGCAGTTCTTC.

The V and J genes are TRBV30 and TRBJ1-1; D gene uncertain. Germline CDR1 is GTSNPN and CDR2 is SVGIG (reference sequence). This CDR3 is 13 amino acids long. V gave up 2 bases and J gave up 8 bases, with 15 bases separating them. CDR3: CAWSSFRQVEAFF. CDR3 bases: TGTGCCTGGAGTTCCTTCAGGCAGGTCGAAGCTTTCTTT. Supplemented by reference TRBV30 and TRBJ1-1, the full variable domain reads SQTIHQWPATLVQPVGSPLSLECTVEGTSNPNLYWYRQAAGRGLQLLFYSVGIGQISSEVPQNLSASRPQDRQFILSSKKLLLSDSGFYLCAWSSFRQVEAFFGQGTRLTVV.

The chain has TRBV4-1 and TRBJ1-2, with 11 positions matching TRBD1. CDR1 and CDR2 (germline): MGHRA, YSYEKL. The CDR3 consists of 15 residues. V trimming: 3 bases; J trimming: 8 bases; junction bases outside the gene matches: 8. The CDR3 DNA follows: TGCGCCAGCAGCCAGGTCGGACAGGGGGCAAGGGGCTACACCTTC. Translating it yields CASSQVGQGARGYTF.

The chain uses TRBV18 and TRBJ2-7, with 15 bases fitting TRBD2. V lost 3 bases and J lost 0; bases outside the gene matches: 6. Germline V gene lookup returns CDR1 KGHSH and CDR2 LQKENI. There are 18 residues in the CDR3. DNA for the CDR3: TGTGCCAGCTCACCCGGGACTAGCGGGAGGCGGAGCTCCTACGAGCAGTACTTC. Residues: CASSPGTSGRRSSYEQYF.